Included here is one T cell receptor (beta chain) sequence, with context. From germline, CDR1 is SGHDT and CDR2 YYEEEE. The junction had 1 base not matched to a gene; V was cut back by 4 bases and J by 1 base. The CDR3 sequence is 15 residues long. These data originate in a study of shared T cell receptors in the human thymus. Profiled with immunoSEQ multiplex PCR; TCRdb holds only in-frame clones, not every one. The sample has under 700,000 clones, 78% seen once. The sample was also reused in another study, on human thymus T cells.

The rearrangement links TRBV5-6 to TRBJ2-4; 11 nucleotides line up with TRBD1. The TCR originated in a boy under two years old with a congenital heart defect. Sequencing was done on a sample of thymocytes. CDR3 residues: CASSGQGAAKNIQYF. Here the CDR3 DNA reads TGTGCCAGCAGCGGACAGGGGGCGGCCAAAAACATTCAGTACTTC.